One sample yielded the 26 T cell receptor beta chains listed below, sequenced in a study of response to subunit inactivated influenza vaccine. TCRdb reprocessed the RT-PCR reads with MiXCR, giving one entry per CDR3 protein. Of under 800,000 distinct CDR3 sequences in the sample, 14% are singletons; the top ten hold 5.5% to 7%. The sequencing here drew on PBMCs from blood, taken 14 to 15 days before vaccination. All receptors derive from a man aged 50-60 years who received an inactivated influenza vaccine.

This clonotype was picked up many times. This chain connects TRBV5-5 to TRBJ2-7; no firm D call. The germline CDR1 and CDR2 sequences are SGHKS and YYEKEE (reference sequence). This CDR3 has 15 amino acids. V lost 4 bases, J lost 7 bases, and 21 bases lay in between. The CDR3 DNA reads TGTGCCAGCAGCCCCTGGACGGCTGCTGGCGGAGAGCAGTACTTC. It is translated as CASSPWTAAGGEQYF. Drawing the rest from reference TRBV5-5 and TRBJ2-7, the complete variable domain is DAGVTQSPTHLIKTRGQQVTLRCSPISGHKSVSWYQQVLGQGPQFIFQYYEKEERGRGNFPDRFSARQFPNYSSELNVNALLLGDSALYLCASSPWTAAGGEQYFGPGTRLTVT.

The chain couples TRBV12-3 or TRBV12-4 to TRBJ2-1; TRBD2 aligns across 8 bases. The CDR3 consists of 17 residues. The CDR3 DNA is TGTACCTGCAGTTTCCAGCTAAGCGGGGGCAAATACAATGAGCAGTTCTTC. It specifies CTCSFQLSGGKYNEQFF.

There are a few counts of this clonotype. V gene TRBV6-2 or TRBV6-3 combines with J gene TRBJ2-7; 8 nucleotides match TRBD1. The CDR3 length is 15 residues. After removal of 5 bases from V and 5 bases from J, the junction contained 11 bases not matched to a gene. Germline CDR1 is MNHEY and CDR2 is SVGEGT. CDR3 sequence reads: CASSNRQGPGNEQYF. The CDR3 DNA sequence: TGTGCCAGCAGTAACAGACAGGGGCCGGGCAACGAGCAGTACTTC.

This clonotype showed up just a few times. The rearrangement uses TRBV10-2 and TRBJ2-7; tentatively, D is TRBD1 or TRBD2 (6 bases each). Trimming shortened V by 7 bases and J by 2 bases, and 15 bases separated the two germline ends. Per germline, CDR1 WSHSY and CDR2 SAAADI. This CDR3 is 14 amino acids long. CDR3 nucleotides: TGCGCCAGCAAAGGGGGGCAGGGTACCTACGAGCAGTACTTC. Amino acid sequence: CASKGGQGTYEQYF.

There are a few counts of this clonotype. This sequence joins TRBV12-3 or TRBV12-4 and TRBJ2-5; 8 bases are shared with TRBD2. Losses at the gene ends were 4 bases for V and 6 bases for J; bases not matched to a gene: 13. The CDR3 runs 16 residues. CDR3 nucleotides: TGTGCCAGCAGTTCAAGCGGGGGCGGGGGTGGTCAGACCCAGTACTTC. It encodes CASSSSGGGGGQTQYF.

The rearrangement links TRBV7-8 to TRBJ2-5; 9 bases line up with TRBD2. V was clipped by 1 base and J by 5 bases; unmatched bases: 5. The CDR3 extends over 15 amino acids. From germline, CDR1 is SGHVS and CDR2 FQNEAQ. CDR3 sequence reads: CASSLGASGIETQYF. The CDR3 coding sequence is TGTGCCAGCAGCTTAGGGGCTAGCGGGATCGAGACCCAGTACTTC. Full variable domain (remainder filled in from reference TRBV7-8 and TRBJ2-5): GAGVSQSPRYKVAKRGQDVALRCDPISGHVSLFWYQQALGQGPEFLTYFQNEAQLDKSGLPSDRFFAERPEGSVSTLKIQRTQQEDSAVYLCASSLGASGIETQYFGPGTRLLVL.

The chain combines TRBV12-3 or TRBV12-4 with TRBJ2-2; TRBD2 is a possible D gene (5 bases). The CDR3 sequence is 14 residues long. Trimming shortened V by 6 bases and J by 3 bases, and 11 bases separated the two germline ends. The chain's CDR3 is CASSKQADTGELFF. The CDR3 DNA reads TGTGCCAGCAGCAAGCAAGCGGACACCGGGGAGCTGTTTTTT.

The rearrangement links TRBV19 to TRBJ2-5, with TRBD2 as a possible D gene (6 bases). The CDR3 contains 16 residues. Germline V gene sequence: CDR1 LNHDA, CDR2 SQIVND (reference sequence). V dropped 1 base and J dropped 2 bases, with 14 bases sitting between them. DNA for the CDR3: TGTGCCAGTAGTATAGGATCGGGGGTCGGACAAGAGACCCAGTACTTC. Translating gives CASSIGSGVGQETQYF. Full variable domain (rest looked up from reference TRBV19 and TRBJ2-5): DGGITQSPKYLFRKEGQNVTLSCEQNLNHDAMYWYRQDPGQGLRLIYYSQIVNDFQKGDIAEGYSVSREKKESFPLTVTSAQKNPTAFYLCASSIGSGVGQETQYFGPGTRLLVL.

V is TRBV9 and J is TRBJ2-2; no clear D gene. Germline V gene lookup returns CDR1 SGDLS and CDR2 YYNGEE. The CDR3 loop spans 16 amino acids. Trimming pared 0 bases from V and 1 base from J, leaving 10 bases between. The DNA for the CDR3 is TGTGCCAGCAGCGTAGTGGCGGATGGGAACACCGGGGAGCTGTTTTTT. It specifies CASSVVADGNTGELFF.

With regard to this clonotype: This likely comes from a read error, as the CDR3 has no conserved phenylalanine or tryptophan at its end. The J gene is TRBJ2-1, the V gene TRBV5-1; possible D gene TRBD2, 6 bases. CDR3 length: 18 residues. Trimming took off 2 bases at V and 1 base at J, with 19 bases between the two ends. Germline V gene lookup returns CDR1 SGHRS and CDR2 YFSETQ. The CDR3 here is CASSFSVGGWESYNEQFL. CDR3 coding DNA: TGCGCCAGCAGCTTTTCTGTGGGAGGATGGGAGTCCTACAATGAGCAGTTCCTC.

This clonotype was detected only a few times. V usage is TRBV20-1 and J usage is TRBJ2-3; 8 bases map to TRBD2. CDR1 and CDR2 from the germline V gene are DFQATT and SNEGSKA (reference sequence). V shed 1 base and J 1 base; nucleotides not matched to a gene: 13. The CDR3 runs 18 residues. The CDR3 sequence: CSARVRTRGGGRTDTQYF. CDR3 sequence (DNA): TGCAGTGCTAGAGTTCGAACGAGGGGCGGGGGGCGCACAGATACGCAGTATTTT.

The gene calls are TRBV7-9 and TRBJ1-2, with a tentative D call TRBD1 (5 bases). CDR1 and CDR2 from the germline V gene are SEHNR and FQNEAQ (reference sequence). The CDR3 is 14 residues long. V gave up 5 bases and J gave up 6 bases, with 16 bases separating them. The CDR3 nucleotides are TGTGCCAGCAGCCAACTGACAGAAAAGGATGGCTACACCTTC. Its protein is CASSQLTEKDGYTF.

The chain has TRBV29-1 and TRBJ2-7; 9 bases fit TRBD2. In germline, CDR1 is SQVTM, CDR2 ANQGSEA. With V trimmed by 7 bases and J by 4 bases, 14 bases remained unmatched. This CDR3 region has 15 residues. CDR3 DNA: TGCAGCGCCCTACGGGGCGGGAGGGAGAGGTACGAGCAGTACTTC. Translated, it gives CSALRGGRERYEQYF.

This clonotype was observed a few times. The V call is TRBV15, the J call TRBJ2-7; D uncertain. V shed 3 bases and J shed 2 bases, with 14 bases lying between them. Germline V CDR1 and CDR2: LNHNV, YYDKDF (reference sequence). This CDR3 is built from 15 residues. The CDR3 DNA reads as TGTGCCACCAGCAGCCCCGGAGACACCCCCTACGAGCAGTACTTC. It yields the protein CATSSPGDTPYEQYF.

Many counts were recorded for this clonotype. The V and J genes are TRBV4-3 and TRBJ2-1, with D perhaps matching TRBD1 (5 bases). Per the germline V gene, CDR1 is LGHNA and CDR2 is YSLEER. Trimming pared 0 bases from V and 5 bases from J, leaving 11 bases between. The CDR3 length is 15 residues. The CDR3 coding sequence is TGCGCCAGCAGCCAAGATGGGGCCGAGGACAATGAGCAGTTCTTC. Its protein is CASSQDGAEDNEQFF.

This chain connects TRBV9 to TRBJ2-1; TRBD2 aligns across 9 bases. This CDR3 is built from 17 residues. The germline gives CDR1 SGDLS, CDR2 YYNGEE. With 0 bases clipped from V and 6 bases from J, the junction kept 10 bases outside the gene matches. CDR3 DNA: TGTGCCAGCAGCGTAGGCAGCGGGAGGAGTAAGTTCAATGAGCAGTTCTTC. Its translation is CASSVGSGRSKFNEQFF.

This clonotype was counted many times. V usage is TRBV24-1 and J usage is TRBJ2-1; D possibly corresponds to TRBD1 (6 bases). The ends were cut back, 5 bases at V and 6 bases at J, with 13 bases in the middle. The CDR3 has 14 residues. Germline V gene data show CDR1 as KGHDR and CDR2 as SFDVKD. CDR3 residues: CATSGPGRGNEQFF. DNA of the CDR3: TGTGCCACCAGTGGACCCGGCAGGGGCAATGAGCAGTTCTTC.

The CDR3 loop is CASSDRTGRTDTQYF. The DNA of the CDR3 is TGTGCCAGCAGCGACCGGACAGGGAGGACAGATACGCAGTATTTT. The chain uses TRBV3-1 and TRBJ2-3; 8 positions match TRBD1. There are 15 residues in the CDR3. The junction had 7 bases not matched to a gene; V was cut back by 5 bases and J by 3 bases. Germline V lookup: CDR1 LGHDT, CDR2 YNNKEL (reference sequence).

This clonotype has only a few counts. The CDR3 loop is CATSDLPSGSGGELFF. The DNA of the CDR3 is TGTGCCACCAGTGATTTGCCTAGCGGGAGTGGCGGGGAGCTGTTTTTT. The chain joins TRBV24-1 to TRBJ2-2; 10 nucleotides agree with TRBD2. The CDR3 extends over 16 amino acids. After removal of 0 bases from V and 7 bases from J, the junction contained 4 bases not matched to a gene. The V gene's germline CDR1 is KGHDR and CDR2 SFDVKD.

The gene calls are TRBV5-1 and TRBJ2-2; 10 positions agree with TRBD2. The germline V gene has CDR1 SGHRS and CDR2 YFSETQ. The CDR3 consists of 14 residues. The V gene end was trimmed by 7 bases and the J gene end by 7 bases; junction bases not matched to a gene: 7. The CDR3 is CASHQGLANGELFF. DNA of the CDR3: TGCGCCAGCCACCAGGGACTAGCGAACGGGGAGCTGTTTTTT.

The table lists this clonotype with many counts. The genes are TRBV5-1 and TRBJ2-3, with TRBD2 matching 10 bases. The CDR3 has 17 amino acids. After removal of 0 bases from V and 0 bases from J, the junction contained 4 bases not matched to a gene. CDR1 is SGHRS, CDR2 YFSETQ, per germline. CDR3 protein: CASSLGWTSGSTDTQYF. CDR3 DNA sequence: TGCGCCAGCAGCTTGGGATGGACTAGCGGAAGCACAGATACGCAGTATTTT. The full variable domain, completed using reference TRBV5-1 and TRBJ2-3, is KAGVTQTPRYLIKTRGQQVTLSCSPISGHRSVSWYQQTPGQGLQFLFEYFSETQRNKGNFPGRFSGRQFSNSRSEMNVSTLELGDSALYLCASSLGWTSGSTDTQYFGPGTRLTVL.

This clonotype was recorded a few times. The chain joins TRBV5-1 to TRBJ2-7; 7 bases fit TRBD1. J was trimmed by 2 bases and V by 5 bases; bases with no gene match: 13. The CDR3 spans 16 residues. Germline CDR1 SGHRS, CDR2 YFSETQ. The CDR3 DNA reads TGCGCCAGCAGGAACCTTAAGACAGGGTCCACCTACGAGCAGTACTTC. Encoded protein: CASRNLKTGSTYEQYF.

The rearrangement links TRBV4-1 to TRBJ2-5; D gene ambiguous. Between the trimmed V and J ends, which lost 2 bases and 1 base, there was a span of 8 bases. This CDR3 comprises 14 residues. CDR1 is MGHRA, CDR2 YSYEKL, per germline. DNA of the CDR3: TGCGCCAGCAGCCAACCGACCCGCCAAGAGACCCAGTACTTC. Translation gives CASSQPTRQETQYF.

The J gene is TRBJ2-3, the V gene TRBV5-6; D remains ambiguous. The CDR3 is 14 amino acids. CDR1 is SGHDT and CDR2 is YYEEEE in the germline V gene. Trimming cost V 1 base and J 0 bases, with 6 bases left between them. The CDR3 region has the DNA TGTGCCAGCAGCTTGCTTTTCAGCACAGATACGCAGTATTTT. Encoded protein: CASSLLFSTDTQYF. The entire variable domain, with the rest obtained from reference TRBV5-6 and TRBJ2-3, is as follows: DAGVTQSPTHLIKTRGQQVTLRCSPKSGHDTVSWYQQALGQGPQFIFQYYEEEERQRGNFPDRFSGHQFPNYSSELNVNALLLGDSALYLCASSLLFSTDTQYFGPGTRLTVL.

This clonotype was detected once. The chain uses TRBV30 and TRBJ2-7; D possibly corresponds to TRBD1 (6 bases). The germline gives CDR1 GTSNPN, CDR2 SVGIG (reference sequence). The CDR3 loop spans 12 amino acids. V lost 3 bases, J lost 2 bases, and 8 bases lay in between. The CDR3 coding sequence is TGTGCCTGGAGCAGGGGACCCTACGAGCAGTACTTC. This encodes CAWSRGPYEQYF. Supplemented by reference TRBV30 and TRBJ2-7, the full variable domain reads SQTIHQWPATLVQPVGSPLSLECTVEGTSNPNLYWYRQAAGRGLQLLFYSVGIGQISSEVPQNLSASRPQDRQFILSSKKLLLSDSGFYLCAWSRGPYEQYFGPGTRLTVT.

This clonotype has more than one count but fewer than ten. This chain links TRBV7-2 with TRBJ2-5; D remains unclear. Germline V gene data show CDR1 as SGHTA and CDR2 as FQGNSA. The CDR3 length is 12 residues. V was trimmed by 7 bases and J by 2 bases, leaving 8 bases between them. The CDR3: CASTNGQETQYF. Here the CDR3 DNA reads TGTGCCAGCACCAATGGTCAAGAGACCCAGTACTTC.